These 29 T cell receptor beta chains were all obtained from the same sample, sequenced in a study of blood T cell repertoires in COVID-19. TCRdb's copy holds only in-frame clones and misses some; the assay was immunoSEQ multiplex PCR. The sample contains over 350,000 clones, 87% of which appear only once. The sequenced material came from PBMCs or T cells enriched from blood (not recorded which). Source of these receptors: a woman between 45 and 65 years old who had recovered from COVID-19.

J is TRBJ1-6 and V is TRBV6-5; TRBD1 matches 9 bases. Germline V lookup: CDR1 MNHEY, CDR2 SVGAGI. The CDR3 is 14 residues long. The ends lost 3 bases at V and 8 bases at J; junction bases unmatched: 2. CDR3 in DNA: TGTGCCAGCAGTTATGGACAGGGGTATTCACCCCTCCACTTT. Translation: CASSYGQGYSPLHF.

The CDR3 protein is CATSASGTGRTGELFF. The CDR3 nucleotides read TGTGCCACCAGTGCCTCCGGGACAGGGAGGACCGGGGAGCTGTTTTTT. The V call is TRBV24-1, the J call TRBJ2-2, with 9 bases aligning to TRBD1. With 5 bases clipped from V and 5 bases from J, the junction kept 8 bases outside the gene matches. CDR3 length: 16 amino acids. CDR1 is KGHDR and CDR2 is SFDVKD in the germline V gene.

The chain employs TRBV9 and TRBJ2-1, with unresolved D. The germline V gene has CDR1 SGDLS and CDR2 YYNGEE. V was trimmed by 2 bases and J by 10 bases, leaving 19 bases between them. The CDR3 covers 15 residues. The CDR3 protein is CASSVGSEIQWEQFF. DNA of the CDR3: TGTGCCAGCAGCGTCGGGTCGGAGATACAATGGGAGCAGTTCTTC.

V is TRBV19 and J is TRBJ2-4, with D possibly matching TRBD2 (6 bases). Germline V gene lookup returns CDR1 LNHDA and CDR2 SQIVND (reference sequence). The CDR3 extends over 19 amino acids. V lost 1 base to trimming and J lost 2 bases, with 21 bases between them. In DNA form, the CDR3 reads TGTGCCAGTAGTATAGCAGGGACGGAGGGGATTCGGACCAAAAACATTCAGTACTTC. Translation gives CASSIAGTEGIRTKNIQYF.

The V and J genes are TRBV19 and TRBJ2-2, with a tentative D call TRBD2 (7 bases). CDR1 LNHDA and CDR2 SQIVND come from the germline V gene (reference sequence). This CDR3 has 18 amino acids. V shed 3 bases and J shed 0 bases, with 17 bases lying between them. The CDR3 here is CASSISRGGGTNTGELFF. The CDR3 DNA is TGTGCCAGTAGTATTTCGAGGGGCGGGGGCACGAACACCGGGGAGCTGTTTTTT.

V and J are TRBV10-3 and TRBJ1-1; D uncertain. Germline CDR1 is ENHRY and CDR2 is SYGVKD. The CDR3 runs to 12 residues. The germline V and J ends were trimmed by 8 bases and 1 base, with 8 bases remaining between them. For the CDR3, the DNA is TGTGCCATCGGCGAGGGGAACACTGAAGCTTTCTTT. Its protein is CAIGEGNTEAFF.

This chain joins TRBV30 and TRBJ2-5; D gene uncertain. The germline V and J ends were trimmed by 3 bases and 4 bases, with 15 bases remaining between them. CDR1 and CDR2 (germline): GTSNPN, SVGIG (reference sequence). The CDR3 runs 14 residues. The DNA of the CDR3 is TGTGCCTGGAGGCCACCAGGTGTGGTAGAGACCCAGTACTTC. Protein sequence: CAWRPPGVVETQYF.

The chain is built from TRBV5-1 and TRBJ2-1, with 10 bases fitting TRBD2. The CDR3 spans 16 residues. V lost 6 bases, J lost 0 bases, and 6 bases stayed unmatched. The germline V gene encodes CDR1 SGHRS and CDR2 YFSETQ. CDR3 in amino acids: CASNDLAGASYNEQFF. The CDR3 DNA sequence: TGCGCCAGCAACGACCTAGCGGGGGCCTCCTACAATGAGCAGTTCTTC.

J is TRBJ2-2 and V is TRBV7-9; 7 bases match TRBD2. V lost 4 bases, J lost 4 bases, and 3 bases stayed unmatched. The CDR3 totals 14 residues. CDR1 is SEHNR and CDR2 is FQNEAQ in the germline V gene (reference sequence). CDR3 in DNA: TGTGCCAGCAGCTCACTAGCGCGCACCGGGGAGCTGTTTTTT. Amino acid sequence: CASSSLARTGELFF.

V is TRBV5-5 and J is TRBJ1-4; 9 bases are a match to TRBD1. The CDR3 covers 16 residues. Trimming cost V 3 bases and J 6 bases; bases outside gene matches: 9. Per the germline V gene, CDR1 is SGHKS and CDR2 is YYEKEE (reference sequence). The CDR3 coding sequence is TGTGCCAGCAGCTCGTACCACAGGGGGCGATATGAAAAACTGTTTTTT. Translating it yields CASSSYHRGRYEKLFF.

The chain carries TRBV5-1 and TRBJ2-1; D uncertain. CDR1 and CDR2 from the germline V gene are SGHRS and YFSETQ. V lost 4 bases and J lost 3, with 8 bases in between. The CDR3 loop spans 13 amino acids. CDR3 region: CASSLDHYNEQFF. In DNA form, the CDR3 reads TGCGCCAGCAGCCTAGACCACTACAATGAGCAGTTCTTC. Using reference TRBV5-1 and TRBJ2-1 for the parts outside the CDR3, the full variable domain is KAGVTQTPRYLIKTRGQQVTLSCSPISGHRSVSWYQQTPGQGLQFLFEYFSETQRNKGNFPGRFSGRQFSNSRSEMNVSTLELGDSALYLCASSLDHYNEQFFGPGTRLTVL.

The CDR3 loop is CASSPVEENYGYTF. CDR3 nucleotide sequence: TGTGCCAGCTCACCTGTAGAAGAAAACTATGGCTACACCTTC. This sequence joins TRBV18 and TRBJ1-2; no reliable D call. V lost 3 bases to trimming and J lost 2 bases, with 10 bases between them. CDR1 and CDR2 from the germline V gene are KGHSH and LQKENI. The CDR3 extends over 14 amino acids.

This clone was recorded only once. The V and J genes are TRBV7-9 and TRBJ1-3; TRBD1 is a possible D gene (6 bases). V dropped 2 bases and J dropped 4 bases, with 12 bases sitting between them. CDR1 and CDR2 (germline): SEHNR, FQNEAQ (reference sequence). The CDR3 is 15 amino acids. CDR3 residues: CASSLNRAGGNTIYF. The CDR3 coding sequence is TGTGCCAGCAGCTTAAACAGGGCAGGAGGAAACACCATATATTTT.

This chain connects TRBV5-4 to TRBJ1-1; D remains unclear. The CDR3 covers 14 residues. Trimming took off 4 bases at V and 1 base at J, with 11 bases between the two ends. Germline V gene data show CDR1 as SGHNT and CDR2 as YYREEE (reference sequence). In nucleotides, the CDR3 is TGTGCCAGCAGCCCGCGATCCCAGAACACTGAAGCTTTCTTT. This translates into CASSPRSQNTEAFF.

The gene calls are TRBV5-6 and TRBJ2-5, with 8 bases that match TRBD2. The trim removed 1 base at V and 4 bases at J, leaving 9 bases unmatched. The CDR3 extends over 16 amino acids. Germline V lookup: CDR1 SGHDT, CDR2 YYEEEE. CDR3 sequence: CASSLKGRGAGETQYF. The CDR3 nucleotides are TGTGCCAGCAGCTTGAAGGGGCGGGGGGCAGGAGAGACCCAGTACTTC.

The chain couples TRBV7-8 to TRBJ2-6; the D is unclear. CDR3 size: 14 residues. V shed 7 bases and J shed 4 bases, with 11 bases lying between them. Germline CDR1 and CDR2: SGHVS and FQNEAQ. CDR3 nucleotides: TGTGCCAGCACTATCGTAGCCGGGGCCAACGTCCTGACTTTC. Its translation: CASTIVAGANVLTF. The full variable domain, its missing parts supplied by reference TRBV7-8 and TRBJ2-6, is GAGVSQSPRYKVAKRGQDVALRCDPISGHVSLFWYQQALGQGPEFLTYFQNEAQLDKSGLPSDRFFAERPEGSVSTLKIQRTQQEDSAVYLCASTIVAGANVLTFGAGSRLTVL.

The chain combines TRBV15 with TRBJ2-7; D gene uncertain. The CDR3 has 14 amino acids. Trimming took off 8 bases at V and 0 bases at J, with 14 bases between the two ends. The germline V gene encodes CDR1 LNHNV and CDR2 YYDKDF (reference sequence). The CDR3 sequence is CATREASRSYEQYF. DNA for the CDR3: TGTGCCACCCGCGAGGCATCTCGCTCCTACGAGCAGTACTTC.

This clone was found once. This chain connects TRBV7-2 to TRBJ2-3; D might be TRBD2 (6 bases). The germline V gene has CDR1 SGHTA and CDR2 FQGNSA. V was shortened by 5 bases and J by 3 bases, with 15 bases between the two germline ends. This CDR3 is built from 15 residues. Written as DNA, the CDR3 is TGTGCCAGCAGCGAAGGGACTTATAGAACAGATACGCAGTATTTT. Its translation is CASSEGTYRTDTQYF.

The rearrangement joins TRBV30 to TRBJ1-2, with 10 positions matching TRBD1. Trimming cost V 4 bases and J 6 bases; bases outside gene matches: 5. This CDR3 has 13 amino acids. Germline CDR1 is GTSNPN and CDR2 is SVGIG (reference sequence). The CDR3: CAWNSGTGDGYTF. The DNA of the CDR3 is TGTGCCTGGAACTCCGGGACAGGGGATGGCTACACCTTC.

This clone was seen a single time. Here the CDR3 reads CASSQGPFFYGYTF. The DNA of the CDR3 is TGTGCCAGCAGTCAGGGGCCCTTCTTCTATGGCTACACCTTC. The chain combines TRBV6-2 or TRBV6-3 with TRBJ1-2; possible D gene TRBD1, 6 bases. The CDR3 is made up of 14 amino acids. The V end lost 5 bases, the J end lost 4 bases, and 14 bases lay between the germline ends. The germline V gene encodes CDR1 MNHEY and CDR2 SVGEGT.

The count of this clone is one. The chain recombines TRBV7-2 with TRBJ1-2; maybe TRBD1 (6 bases). Trimming removed 7 bases at V and 8 bases at J, with 20 bases between. This CDR3 is built from 14 residues. In germline, CDR1 is SGHTA, CDR2 FQGNSA. The CDR3 coding sequence is TGTGCCAGCATCCCTCGTGGGGGGGGCTTGGGCTACACCTTC. Translating gives CASIPRGGGLGYTF.

The genes are TRBV5-1 and TRBJ2-2, with 8 positions matching TRBD1. Trimming removed 0 bases from V and 6 bases from J; junction bases left unmatched: 7. This CDR3 comprises 16 residues. From germline, CDR1 is SGHRS and CDR2 YFSETQ. Written as DNA, the CDR3 is TGCGCCAGCAGCTTGGCGACTCAGGGGGCGGCCGGGGAGCTGTTTTTT. Protein product: CASSLATQGAAGELFF.

The rearrangement joins TRBV2 to TRBJ1-2; D is unclear. Germline CDR1 reads SNHLY; CDR2 reads FYNNEI. The CDR3 has 14 amino acids. Trimming removed 4 bases from V and 4 bases from J, with 13 bases in between. The DNA of the CDR3 is TGTGCCAGCAGTGGGAGACGTACAAGCTATGGCTACACCTTC. Amino acids: CASSGRRTSYGYTF.

The CDR3: CSASWGPPGYTF. Written as DNA, the CDR3 is TGCAGTGCTAGTTGGGGGCCCCCAGGCTACACCTTC. The chain links TRBV20-1 to TRBJ1-2; TRBD1 is a possible D gene (6 bases). The CDR3 loop spans 12 amino acids. The ends were cut back, 3 bases at V and 8 bases at J, with 13 bases in the middle. CDR1 DFQATT and CDR2 SNEGSKA come from the germline V gene (reference sequence).

This rearrangement joins TRBV7-2 to TRBJ2-3; 8 bases agree with TRBD1. CDR1 and CDR2 (germline): SGHTA, FQGNSA. V dropped 5 bases and J dropped 5; count of bases not matched to a gene: 12. The CDR3 extends over 16 amino acids. In DNA, the CDR3 is TGTGCCAGCAGCCCAAAGACAGGGGCCCAGGGAGATACGCAGTATTTT. Amino acid sequence: CASSPKTGAQGDTQYF.

The chain is built from TRBV7-8 and TRBJ1-5, with a possible D match to TRBD1 (6 bases). V was clipped by 4 bases and J by 2 bases, with 12 bases between them. Germline CDR1 is SGHVS and CDR2 is FQNEAQ. This CDR3 contains 15 residues. DNA for the CDR3: TGTGCCAGCAGCTCTCAGGGGTACGGCAATCAGCCCCAGCATTTT. It translates to CASSSQGYGNQPQHF.

The chain uses TRBV7-9 and TRBJ1-2, with a tentative D call TRBD1 (6 bases). The germline V gene encodes CDR1 SEHNR and CDR2 FQNEAQ (reference sequence). Trimming pared 1 base from V and 6 bases from J, leaving 9 bases between. CDR3 length: 13 residues. Written as DNA, the CDR3 is TGTGCCAGCAGCTTAGGCCCAGGGGATGGCTACACCTTC. Amino acids: CASSLGPGDGYTF.

J is TRBJ2-4 and V is TRBV5-5, with D hard to call. CDR1 is SGHKS and CDR2 is YYEKEE in the germline V gene (reference sequence). The CDR3 runs 15 residues. Trimming left V 2 bases short and J 7 bases short, with 16 bases between. The CDR3 nucleotides read TGTGCCAGCAGCTTCTTCCCTAGAACTGGGAACATTCAGTACTTC. Translation gives CASSFFPRTGNIQYF.

This clone was counted at least ten times. The rearrangement links TRBV12-2 to TRBJ2-1; TRBD2 reflects the table's D call only, with no check against the DNA. TRBV12-2 is annotated as a pseudogene. The CDR3 consists of 14 residues. The CDR3 sequence: CASRLGLAGNEQFF. The CDR3 DNA is TGTGCAAGTCGCTTAGGGCTAGCGGGCAATGAGCAGTTCTTC.